The rows below give T cell receptor beta chains drawn from one sample of a study of cytomegalovirus exposure and HLA in healthy donors. Libraries were prepared by immunoSEQ multiplex PCR; TCRdb keeps only in-frame clonotypes and omits some of them. The sample carries just over 200,000 clones, about 81% recorded once. Material for sequencing was PBMCs. All receptors come from a middle-aged woman in good health and CMV-seronegative. Both conserved end residues are part of each CDR3. Fields, in order: D gene, clone size, V gene, CDR3 length, J gene, CDR3 DNA, CDR3 protein. A D gene is named only where the DNA matches it firmly. Rows give clone size only sometimes, using once, few, many, or a class for an expanded clone.

d_gene: TRBD1
abundance: .
v_gene: TRBV30
len: 15
j_gene: TRBJ2-6
CDR3nt: TGTGCCTGGAGTACAGGGGGCTCTGGGGCCAACGTCCTGACTTTC
CDR3aa: CAWSTGGSGANVLTF

d_gene: .
abundance: .
v_gene: TRBV18
len: 14
j_gene: TRBJ1-1
CDR3nt: TGTGCCAGCTCATCGAACAGGAAGAACACTGAAGCTTTCTTT
CDR3aa: CASSSNRKNTEAFF

d_gene: .
abundance: .
v_gene: TRBV25-1
len: 14
j_gene: TRBJ1-2
CDR3nt: TGTGCCAGCAGTGAACGACAGGAGCGGTATGGCTACACCTTC
CDR3aa: CASSERQERYGYTF

d_gene: .
abundance: .
v_gene: TRBV7-6
len: 13
j_gene: TRBJ1-1
CDR3nt: TGTGCCAGCAGAACACAGGAGAACACTGAAGCTTTCTTT
CDR3aa: CASRTQENTEAFF

d_gene: TRBD2
abundance: .
v_gene: TRBV6-5
len: 14
j_gene: TRBJ2-7
CDR3nt: TGTGCCAGCAGTCGACTAGCGGCTACCTACGAGCAGTACTTC
CDR3aa: CASSRLAATYEQYF

d_gene: .
abundance: few
v_gene: TRBV19
len: 13
j_gene: TRBJ1-1
CDR3nt: TGTGCCAGTAGTACCGACACCGTTTATGAAGCTTTCTTT
CDR3aa: CASSTDTVYEAFF

d_gene: .
abundance: .
v_gene: TRBV28
len: 18
j_gene: TRBJ2-1
CDR3nt: TGTGCCAGCAGTTCACAGGGGGTGGCTAGCGGATGGGGGAATGAGCAGTTCTTC
CDR3aa: CASSSQGVASGWGNEQFF

d_gene: TRBD1
abundance: .
v_gene: TRBV11-2
len: 17
j_gene: TRBJ2-1
CDR3nt: TGTGCCAGCAGCTTAGTCCTGGGACAGGGGGCCTCCAATGAGCAGTTCTTC
CDR3aa: CASSLVLGQGASNEQFF

d_gene: TRBD1
abundance: .
v_gene: TRBV7-2
len: 17
j_gene: TRBJ1-5
CDR3nt: TGTGCCAGCAGCTCCTCTGGGGGTACAGGGGGCAATCAGCCCCAGCATTTT
CDR3aa: CASSSSGGTGGNQPQHF

d_gene: TRBD1
abundance: .
v_gene: TRBV29-1
len: 15
j_gene: TRBJ1-1
CDR3nt: TGCAGCGCTTCATCCGGGACAGGGGGCTTTTTAGAAGCTTTCTTT
CDR3aa: CSASSGTGGFLEAFF

d_gene: .
abundance: once
v_gene: TRBV5-6
len: 17
j_gene: TRBJ2-1
CDR3nt: TGTGCCAGCAGCTTGGAAAGGTCCTGGAGGTCCTACAATGAGCAGTTCTTC
CDR3aa: CASSLERSWRSYNEQFF

d_gene: .
abundance: few
v_gene: TRBV6-6
len: 13
j_gene: TRBJ2-2
CDR3nt: TGTGCCAGCTGTGTTCGGGTTACCGGGGAGCTGTTTTTT
CDR3aa: CASCVRVTGELFF

d_gene: TRBD2
abundance: .
v_gene: TRBV6-5
len: 12
j_gene: TRBJ2-1
CDR3nt: TGTGCCAGCAGCCTAGCGGGATATGAGCAGTTCTTC
CDR3aa: CASSLAGYEQFF

d_gene: TRBD2
abundance: once
v_gene: TRBV4-1
len: 18
j_gene: TRBJ2-3
CDR3nt: TGCGCCAGCAGCCAAGATCCATTTGCGGGAGGCACCCCGGATACGCAGTATTTT
CDR3aa: CASSQDPFAGGTPDTQYF

d_gene: TRBD2
abundance: .
v_gene: TRBV6-5
len: 15
j_gene: TRBJ2-3
CDR3nt: TGTGCCAGCCGGGAGGGGCGGGAAGGTGAAGATACGCAGTATTTT
CDR3aa: CASREGREGEDTQYF

d_gene: TRBD2
abundance: .
v_gene: TRBV11-2
len: 16
j_gene: TRBJ2-7
CDR3nt: TGTGCCAGCAGCCCGTTTATCCGGGAGGCCCCCTACGAGCAGTACTTC
CDR3aa: CASSPFIREAPYEQYF